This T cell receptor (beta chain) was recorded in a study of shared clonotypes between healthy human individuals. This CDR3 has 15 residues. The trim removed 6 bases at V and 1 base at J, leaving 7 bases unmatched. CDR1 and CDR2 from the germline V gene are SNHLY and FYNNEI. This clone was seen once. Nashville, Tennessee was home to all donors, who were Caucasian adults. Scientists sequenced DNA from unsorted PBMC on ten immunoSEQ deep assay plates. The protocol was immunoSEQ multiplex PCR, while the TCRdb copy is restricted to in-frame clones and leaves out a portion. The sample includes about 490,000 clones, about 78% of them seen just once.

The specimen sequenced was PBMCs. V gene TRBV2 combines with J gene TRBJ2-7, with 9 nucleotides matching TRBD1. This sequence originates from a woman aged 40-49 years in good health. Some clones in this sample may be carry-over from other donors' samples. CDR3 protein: CASRARQGVSYEQYF. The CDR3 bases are TGTGCCAGCAGGGCAAGACAGGGGGTATCCTACGAGCAGTACTTC. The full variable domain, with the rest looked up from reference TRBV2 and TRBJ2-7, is EPEVTQTPSHQVTQMGQEVILRCVPISNHLYFYWYRQILGQKVEFLVSFYNNEISEKSEIFDDQFSVERPDGSNFTLKIRSTKLEDSAMYFCASRARQGVSYEQYFGPGTRLTVT.